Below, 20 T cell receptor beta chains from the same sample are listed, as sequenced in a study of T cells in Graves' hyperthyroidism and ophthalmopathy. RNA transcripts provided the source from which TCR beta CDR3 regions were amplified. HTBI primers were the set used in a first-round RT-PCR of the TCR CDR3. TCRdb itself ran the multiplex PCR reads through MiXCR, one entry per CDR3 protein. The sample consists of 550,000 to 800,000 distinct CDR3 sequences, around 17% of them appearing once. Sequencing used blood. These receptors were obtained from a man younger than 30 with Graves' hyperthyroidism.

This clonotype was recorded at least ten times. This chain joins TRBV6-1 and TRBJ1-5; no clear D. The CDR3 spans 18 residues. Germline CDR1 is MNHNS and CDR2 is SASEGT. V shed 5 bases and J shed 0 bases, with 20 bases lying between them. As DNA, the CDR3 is TGTGCCAGCAGTACCAAGGACCCCATACTAAATAGCAATCAGCCCCAGCATTTT. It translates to CASSTKDPILNSNQPQHF.

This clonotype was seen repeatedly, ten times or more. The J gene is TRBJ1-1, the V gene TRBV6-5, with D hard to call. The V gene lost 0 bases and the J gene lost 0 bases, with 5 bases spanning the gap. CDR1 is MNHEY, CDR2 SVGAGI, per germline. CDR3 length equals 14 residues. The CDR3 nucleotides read TGTGCCAGCAGTTACTCGGATATGAACACTGAAGCTTTCTTT. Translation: CASSYSDMNTEAFF.

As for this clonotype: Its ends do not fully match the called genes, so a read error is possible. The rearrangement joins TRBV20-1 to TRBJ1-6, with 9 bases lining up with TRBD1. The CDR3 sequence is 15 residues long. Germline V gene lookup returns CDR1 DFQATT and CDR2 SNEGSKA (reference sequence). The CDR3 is CSATRDRVRNSPPHF. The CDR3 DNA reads TGCAGTGCTACCCGGGACAGGGTCAGGAATTCACCCCCCCACTTT.

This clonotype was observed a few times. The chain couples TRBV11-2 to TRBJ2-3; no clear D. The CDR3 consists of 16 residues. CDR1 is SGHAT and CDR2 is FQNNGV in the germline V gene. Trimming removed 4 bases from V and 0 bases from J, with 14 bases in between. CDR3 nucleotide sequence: TGTGCCAGCAGCTCGCTCACTCCCTTTAGCACAGATACGCAGTATTTT. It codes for CASSSLTPFSTDTQYF.

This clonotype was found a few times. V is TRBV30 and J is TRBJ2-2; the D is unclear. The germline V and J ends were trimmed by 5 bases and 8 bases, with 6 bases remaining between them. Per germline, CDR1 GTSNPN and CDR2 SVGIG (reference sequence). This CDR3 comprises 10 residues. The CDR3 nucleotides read TGTGCCTGGGCTAGTGGGGAGCTGTTTTTT. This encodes CAWASGELFF.

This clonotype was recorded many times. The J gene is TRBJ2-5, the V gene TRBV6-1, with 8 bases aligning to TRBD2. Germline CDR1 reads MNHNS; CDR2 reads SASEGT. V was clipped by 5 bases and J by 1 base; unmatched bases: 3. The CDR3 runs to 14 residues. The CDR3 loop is CASSHGTSQETQYF. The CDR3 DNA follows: TGTGCCAGCAGTCACGGGACTAGCCAAGAGACCCAGTACTTC.

CDR3 residues: CASSTWDTLTGELFF. CDR3 DNA: TGTGCCAGCTCAACGTGGGACACCCTCACCGGGGAGCTGTTTTTT. The chain couples TRBV18 to TRBJ2-2, with D possibly matching TRBD1 (6 bases). Trimming shortened V by 5 bases and J by 4 bases, and 14 bases separated the two germline ends. Germline lookup yields CDR1 KGHSH and CDR2 LQKENI. The CDR3 is 15 residues long.

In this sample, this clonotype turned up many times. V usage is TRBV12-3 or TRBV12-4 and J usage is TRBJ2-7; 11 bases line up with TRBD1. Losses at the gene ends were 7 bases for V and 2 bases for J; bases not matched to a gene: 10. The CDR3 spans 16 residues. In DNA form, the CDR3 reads TGTGCCAGCACTTTTCGAGGGGGACAGGGGGCCTACGAGCAGTACTTC. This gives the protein CASTFRGGQGAYEQYF.

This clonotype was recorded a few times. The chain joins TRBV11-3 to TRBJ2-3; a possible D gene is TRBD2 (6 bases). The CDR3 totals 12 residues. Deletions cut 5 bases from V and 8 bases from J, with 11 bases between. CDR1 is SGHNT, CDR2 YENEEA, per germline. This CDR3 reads CASSTTSRTQYF. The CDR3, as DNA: TGTGCCAGCAGCACTACTAGCCGTACGCAGTATTTT.

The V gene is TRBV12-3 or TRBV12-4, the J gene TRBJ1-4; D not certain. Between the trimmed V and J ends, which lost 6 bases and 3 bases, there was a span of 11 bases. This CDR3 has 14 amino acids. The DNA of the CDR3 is TGTGCCAGCAGCGTACAGCGCCCTAATGAAAAACTGTTTTTT. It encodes CASSVQRPNEKLFF.

CDR3 protein: CSARNPGQGVKNIQYF. The CDR3 region has the DNA TGCAGTGCCCGAAACCCGGGACAGGGGGTCAAAAACATTCAGTACTTC. V gene TRBV20-1 combines with J gene TRBJ2-4; 11 bases are a match to TRBD1. From germline, CDR1 is DFQATT and CDR2 SNEGSKA (reference sequence). The V gene end was trimmed by 6 bases and the J gene end by 3 bases; junction bases not matched to a gene: 10. The CDR3 is 16 amino acids.

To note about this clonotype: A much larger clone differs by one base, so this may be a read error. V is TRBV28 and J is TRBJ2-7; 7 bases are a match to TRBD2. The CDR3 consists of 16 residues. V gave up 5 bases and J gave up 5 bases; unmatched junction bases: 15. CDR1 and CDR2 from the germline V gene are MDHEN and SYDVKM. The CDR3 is CASSGGFSGQGNEQYF. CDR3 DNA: TGTGCCAGCAGTGGGGGGTTTAGCGGGCAAGGCAACGAGCAGTACTTC.

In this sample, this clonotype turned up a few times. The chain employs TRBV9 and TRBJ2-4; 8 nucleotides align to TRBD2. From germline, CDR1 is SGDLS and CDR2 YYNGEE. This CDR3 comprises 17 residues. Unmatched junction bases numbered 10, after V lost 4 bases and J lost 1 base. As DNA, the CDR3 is TGTGCCAGCAGCCCCCGGGGGGGCCCGGTGGCCAAAAACATTCAGTACTTC. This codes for CASSPRGGPVAKNIQYF. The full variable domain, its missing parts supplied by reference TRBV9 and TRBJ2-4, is DSGVTQTPKHLITATGQRVTLRCSPRSGDLSVYWYQQSLDQGLQFLIQYYNGEERAKGNILERFSAQQFPDLHSELNLSSLELGDSALYFCASSPRGGPVAKNIQYFGAGTRLSVL.

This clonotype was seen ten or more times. The CDR3 region is CAKGWANEQFF. CDR3 DNA sequence: TGTGCGAAGGGGTGGGCGAATGAGCAGTTCTTC. The chain has TRBV30 and TRBJ2-1, with D perhaps matching TRBD1 (5 bases). The germline V gene encodes CDR1 GTSNPN and CDR2 SVGIG (reference sequence). This CDR3 region has 11 residues.

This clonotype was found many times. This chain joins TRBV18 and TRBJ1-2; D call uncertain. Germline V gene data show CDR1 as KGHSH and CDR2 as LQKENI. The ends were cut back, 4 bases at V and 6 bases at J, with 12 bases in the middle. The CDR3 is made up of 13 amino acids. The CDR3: CASSHIRSDGYTF. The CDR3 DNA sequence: TGTGCCAGCTCACACATCAGAAGTGATGGCTACACCTTC. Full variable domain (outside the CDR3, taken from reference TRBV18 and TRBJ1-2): NAGVMQNPRHLVRRRGQEARLRCSPMKGHSHVYWYRQLPEEGLKFMVYLQKENIIDESGMPKERFSAEFPKEGPSILRIQQVVRGDSAAYFCASSHIRSDGYTFGSGTRLTVV.

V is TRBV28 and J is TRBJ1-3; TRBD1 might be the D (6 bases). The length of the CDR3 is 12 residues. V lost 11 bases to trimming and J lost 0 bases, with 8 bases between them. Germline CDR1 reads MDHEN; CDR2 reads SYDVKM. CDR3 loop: CAGQSSGNTIYF. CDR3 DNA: TGTGCCGGACAGAGCTCTGGAAACACCATATATTTT.

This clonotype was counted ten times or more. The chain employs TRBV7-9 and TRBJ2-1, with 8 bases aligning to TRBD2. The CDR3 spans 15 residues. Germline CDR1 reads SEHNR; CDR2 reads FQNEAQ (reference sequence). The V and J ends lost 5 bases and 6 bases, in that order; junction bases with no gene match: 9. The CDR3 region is CASSPHTSGLNEQFF. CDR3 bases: TGTGCCAGCAGCCCACACACTAGCGGCCTCAATGAGCAGTTCTTC. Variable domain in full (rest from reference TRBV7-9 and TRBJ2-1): DTGVSQNPRHKITKRGQNVTFRCDPISEHNRLYWYRQTLGQGPEFLTYFQNEAQLEKSRLLSDRFSAERPKGSFSTLEIQRTEQGDSAMYLCASSPHTSGLNEQFFGPGTRLTVL.

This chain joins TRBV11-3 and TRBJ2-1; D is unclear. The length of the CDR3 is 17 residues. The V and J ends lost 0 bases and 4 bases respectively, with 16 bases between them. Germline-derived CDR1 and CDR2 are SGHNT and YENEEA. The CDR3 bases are TGTGCCAGCAGCTTAGATCGCCACGGGTTGGGATACAATGAGCAGTTCTTC. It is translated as CASSLDRHGLGYNEQFF.

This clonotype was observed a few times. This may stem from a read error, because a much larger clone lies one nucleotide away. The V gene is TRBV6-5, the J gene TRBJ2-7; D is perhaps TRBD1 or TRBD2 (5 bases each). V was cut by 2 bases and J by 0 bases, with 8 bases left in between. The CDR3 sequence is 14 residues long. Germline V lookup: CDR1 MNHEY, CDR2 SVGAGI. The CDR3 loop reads CASSYAGSSYEQYF. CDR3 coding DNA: TGTGCCAGCAGTTACGCAGGGAGCTCCTACGAGCAGTACTTC.

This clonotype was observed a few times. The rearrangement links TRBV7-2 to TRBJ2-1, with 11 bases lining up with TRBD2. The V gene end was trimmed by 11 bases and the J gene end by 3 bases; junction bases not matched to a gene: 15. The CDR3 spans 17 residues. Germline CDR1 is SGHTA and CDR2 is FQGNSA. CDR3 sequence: CARFVAGGSSHYNEQFF. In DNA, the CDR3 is TGTGCCCGTTTTGTAGCGGGAGGGTCCTCTCACTACAATGAGCAGTTCTTC.